The following is a TCR beta chain sequence with its context. The data are from a study of T cells in Graves' hyperthyroidism and ophthalmopathy. The V and J ends lost 6 bases and 0 bases, in that order; junction bases with no gene match: 5. Looked up from germline, CDR1 is LGHDT and CDR2 is YNNKEL (reference sequence). The CDR3 is 15 residues long. RNA transcripts gave rise to amplified TCR beta CDR3 regions. Using the HTBI primer set, a first-round RT-PCR was run on the TCR CDR3. TCRdb analysed the multiplex PCR reads with MiXCR anew, one entry per CDR3 protein. The sample contains around 600,000 distinct CDR3 sequences, more than 14% of which appear only once.

Sequencing was carried out using blood. The chain couples TRBV3-1 to TRBJ1-1; TRBD1 aligns across 9 bases. The TCR was taken from a woman between 50 and 59 years old with Graves' ophthalmopathy. CDR3 bases: TGTGCCAGCAGAAGCCGGGACAGGGTGAACACTGAAGCTTTCTTT. Its protein is CASRSRDRVNTEAFF.